Described below is a single T cell receptor (beta chain) sequence and its context. The antigen is unknown. This sample is part of a study of blood T cells in healthy people across ages. Notes on the study in general: Researchers judged that diversity estimates from one million T cells fell short of true values. PBMCs went unsorted, and a conclusive naive versus antigen-experienced comparison was therefore prevented.

For the second PCR, which ran for 7 to 11 cycles, a sample-barcoded 5' primer and a J-beta primer mix were used. TCRdb processed the 5' RACE reads anew with MiXCR; each CDR3 protein has one entry. This sample has about 2 million distinct CDR3 sequences, with roughly 49% found just once. The CDR3 runs 17 residues. Germline V gene sequence: CDR1 LGHDT, CDR2 YNNKEL (reference sequence). V lost 1 base and J lost 0; bases outside the gene matches: 6. Per-sample yields of isolated PBMCs were at least 6 million. The total RNA that was extracted per sample amounted to at least 5.5 micrograms. The source is a woman aged 40 to 50 in good health. Sample: blood. The V gene is TRBV3-1, the J gene TRBJ2-3, with TRBD2 matching 8 bases. The CDR3 sequence is CASSQGATSGSTDTQYF. CDR3 DNA: TGTGCCAGCAGCCAAGGGGCTACTAGCGGTAGCACAGATACGCAGTATTTT.